The 27 T cell receptor beta chains reported below all come from one sample, sequenced in a study of vaccination effects on CD4 cells after COVID-19. Profiling relied on immunoSEQ multiplex PCR, and the TCRdb table lists in-frame clones only, not all of them. This sample has about 37,000 clones, with roughly 62% found just once. For these receptors, no antigen is known. ViraFEST used viral peptide pools to expand antigen-specific CD4+ T cells before sequencing. Culture proceeded for more than 8 days, and CD4+ T cells were then isolated. Nucleocapsid antibodies stayed negative before and after vaccination, showing no earlier SARS-CoV-2 infection. The sample consisted of CD4+ T cells from PBMCs cultured with HCoV-OC43 spike peptides, taken before COVID-19 vaccination. Subset indicated: HCoV-OC43 spike overlapping peptide pool stimulation. These receptors were obtained from a human donor who received a COVID-19 vaccine.

This chain connects TRBV7-2 to TRBJ1-5; D gene ambiguous. The V end was cut by 3 bases, the J end by 4 bases, with 13 bases between. CDR3 length equals 15 residues. The germline V gene has CDR1 SGHTA and CDR2 FQGNSA. CDR3 DNA: TGTGCCAGCAGCTTGTTGTCCCCGGAAAATCAGCCCCAGCATTTT. Amino acid sequence: CASSLLSPENQPQHF.

This clone was observed a handful of times. The rearrangement joins TRBV2 to TRBJ1-5; D uncertain. Germline loops: CDR1 SNHLY, CDR2 FYNNEI. The V gene lost 2 bases and the J gene lost 2 bases, with 7 bases spanning the gap. The CDR3 totals 14 residues. The CDR3 reads CASSEWYGNQPQHF. DNA for the CDR3: TGTGCCAGCAGTGAATGGTATGGCAATCAGCCCCAGCATTTT.

This clone was counted between two and nine times. The rearrangement links TRBV5-1 to TRBJ2-7; D assignment may be TRBD1 or TRBD2 (5 bases each). The germline gives CDR1 SGHRS, CDR2 YFSETQ. The CDR3 sequence is 15 residues long. V shed 4 bases and J shed 5 bases, with 19 bases lying between them. CDR3 sequence reads: CASSPSGTALHEQYF. CDR3 DNA sequence: TGCGCCAGCAGCCCATCTGGGACCGCCCTCCACGAGCAGTACTTC. Combining the CDR3 with reference TRBV5-1 and TRBJ2-7 gives the whole variable domain KAGVTQTPRYLIKTRGQQVTLSCSPISGHRSVSWYQQTPGQGLQFLFEYFSETQRNKGNFPGRFSGRQFSNSRSEMNVSTLELGDSALYLCASSPSGTALHEQYFGPGTRLTVT.

The chain employs TRBV30 and TRBJ1-5; D call uncertain. The germline V and J ends were trimmed by 2 bases and 4 bases, with 9 bases remaining between them. CDR3 length: 13 residues. Germline lookup yields CDR1 GTSNPN and CDR2 SVGIG (reference sequence). Written as DNA, the CDR3 is TGTGCCTGGAGTCCCCGAGGGAATCAGCCCCAGCATTTT. This codes for CAWSPRGNQPQHF.

The rearrangement joins TRBV15 to TRBJ2-3, with a weak D call TRBD2 (5 bases). Trimming removed 8 bases from V and 6 bases from J, with 21 bases in between. Germline V gene data show CDR1 as LNHNV and CDR2 as YYDKDF (reference sequence). CDR3 length: 15 amino acids. The CDR3 protein is CATSPAPSSGDTQYF. The CDR3 coding sequence is TGTGCCACCTCCCCGGCGCCTAGCTCCGGGGATACGCAGTATTTT. The full variable domain, with the rest looked up from reference TRBV15 and TRBJ2-3, is DAMVIQNPRYQVTQFGKPVTLSCSQTLNHNVMYWYQQKSSQAPKLLFHYYDKDFNNEADTPDNFQSRRPNTSFCFLDIRSPGLGDTAMYLCATSPAPSSGDTQYFGPGTRLTVL.

This sequence joins TRBV10-3 and TRBJ1-2, with D possibly being TRBD1 (6 bases). The CDR3 length is 16 residues. Per the germline V gene, CDR1 is ENHRY and CDR2 is SYGVKD. With 0 bases removed from V and 0 bases from J, the gap between germline ends came to 11 bases. Here the CDR3 DNA reads TGTGCCATCAGTGAGTCGACTGAGGGGGCTAACTATGGCTACACCTTC. It codes for CAISESTEGANYGYTF.

The rearrangement links TRBV5-1 to TRBJ2-5; 11 bases map to TRBD2. J gave up 4 bases and V 4 bases, and 3 bases lay outside the gene matches. Per germline, CDR1 SGHRS and CDR2 YFSETQ. The CDR3 runs to 14 residues. DNA of the CDR3: TGCGCCAGCAGCCCCGGACTAGCGGGAGAGACCCAGTACTTC. Amino acid sequence: CASSPGLAGETQYF.

V is TRBV5-8 and J is TRBJ2-5; TRBD2 agrees at 13 bases. Germline CDR1 is SGHTS and CDR2 is YDEGEE. The CDR3 has 16 residues. Germline trimming cut 4 bases from V and 5 bases from J; bases unmatched to any gene: 8. CDR3 in amino acids: CASSIGLAGARETQYF. The CDR3 nucleotides read TGTGCCAGCAGCATCGGACTAGCGGGAGCCCGGGAGACCCAGTACTTC. The variable domain in full, completed from reference TRBV5-8 and TRBJ2-5, reads EAGVTQSPTHLIKTRGQQATLRCSPISGHTSVYWYQQALGLGLQFLLWYDEGEERNRGNFPPRFSGRQFPNYSSELNVNALELEDSALYLCASSIGLAGARETQYFGPGTRLLVL.

This chain joins TRBV10-3 and TRBJ2-5, with 9 positions matching TRBD2. Germline V gives CDR1 ENHRY, CDR2 SYGVKD. Germline trimming cut 5 bases from V and 2 bases from J; bases unmatched to any gene: 6. The CDR3 extends over 15 amino acids. The chain's CDR3 is CAISTPAGGQETQYF. CDR3 nucleotide sequence: TGTGCCATCAGTACACCAGCGGGGGGACAAGAGACCCAGTACTTC.

V is TRBV5-5 and J is TRBJ2-1; D is unresolved. From germline, CDR1 is SGHKS and CDR2 YYEKEE (reference sequence). CDR3 size: 14 residues. Trimming took 3 bases from V and 8 from J, leaving 15 bases between them. CDR3: CASSSGPPSYEQFF. The CDR3 DNA follows: TGTGCCAGCAGCTCCGGCCCCCCGAGCTATGAGCAGTTCTTC.

V is TRBV6-4 and J is TRBJ1-5; tentatively, D is TRBD1 (6 bases). V was clipped by 5 bases and J by 7 bases, with 18 bases between them. There are 15 residues in the CDR3. Germline values: CDR1 MRHNA, CDR2 SNTAGT. For the CDR3, the DNA is TGTGCCAGCAGTCCACAGGGTGGTGTAGAACAGCCCCAGCATTTT. As protein: CASSPQGGVEQPQHF.

The V call is TRBV2, the J call TRBJ2-7; 8 nucleotides line up with TRBD1. Germline CDR1 SNHLY, CDR2 FYNNEI. The CDR3 runs to 13 residues. V dropped 5 bases and J dropped 4; count of bases not matched to a gene: 4. The chain's CDR3 is CASSTRTGYEQYF. The CDR3 nucleotides are TGTGCCAGCAGTACCAGGACAGGGTACGAGCAGTACTTC. Combining the CDR3 with reference TRBV2 and TRBJ2-7 gives the whole variable domain EPEVTQTPSHQVTQMGQEVILRCVPISNHLYFYWYRQILGQKVEFLVSFYNNEISEKSEIFDDQFSVERPDGSNFTLKIRSTKLEDSAMYFCASSTRTGYEQYFGPGTRLTVT.

This chain uses TRBV6-6 with TRBJ2-7; D is unresolved. This CDR3 has 13 residues. Germline CDR1 is MNHNY and CDR2 is SVGAGI (reference sequence). The V end was cut by 6 bases, the J end by 3 bases, with 12 bases between. The chain's CDR3 is CASRDQVHYEQYF. The CDR3, as DNA: TGTGCCAGCAGAGATCAGGTACACTACGAGCAGTACTTC.

The V call is TRBV5-1, the J call TRBJ2-3, with TRBD2 matching over 12 bases. Germline V gives CDR1 SGHRS, CDR2 YFSETQ. The CDR3 runs to 15 residues. The trim removed 4 bases at V and 6 bases at J, leaving 6 bases unmatched. The chain's CDR3 is CASSPTSGGYDTQYF. The CDR3 nucleotides are TGCGCCAGCAGCCCTACTAGCGGGGGGTACGATACGCAGTATTTT.

J is TRBJ2-3 and V is TRBV5-1; the D gene is possibly TRBD1 (5 bases). The CDR3 length is 16 residues. Germline assignment: CDR1 SGHRS and CDR2 YFSETQ. Trimming cost V 0 bases and J 0 bases, with 11 bases left between them. CDR3 region: CASSLAVGVSTDTQYF. The CDR3 region has the DNA TGCGCCAGCAGCTTGGCGGTAGGGGTTAGCACAGATACGCAGTATTTT. Filled out from reference TRBV5-1 and TRBJ2-3, the complete variable domain reads KAGVTQTPRYLIKTRGQQVTLSCSPISGHRSVSWYQQTPGQGLQFLFEYFSETQRNKGNFPGRFSGRQFSNSRSEMNVSTLELGDSALYLCASSLAVGVSTDTQYFGPGTRLTVL.

This chain uses TRBV7-7 with TRBJ2-5; D not resolved. This CDR3 spans 16 amino acids. Trimming left V 1 base short and J 2 bases short, with 14 bases between. Germline CDR1 and CDR2: SSHAT and FNYEAQ (reference sequence). The DNA of the CDR3 is TGTGCCAGCAGCTTAGGACGGTTGCTCGAACAAGAGACCCAGTACTTC. This translates into CASSLGRLLEQETQYF.

By sample share, this clone is large. V and J are TRBV7-9 and TRBJ1-2; 8 bases line up with TRBD1. The CDR3 sequence is 15 residues long. V lost 0 bases and J lost 3; bases outside the gene matches: 3. The germline CDR1 and CDR2 sequences are SEHNR and FQNEAQ (reference sequence). CDR3 in amino acids: CASSLALTGDYGYTF. DNA of the CDR3: TGTGCCAGCAGCTTAGCGCTGACAGGGGACTATGGCTACACCTTC.

The chain is built from TRBV5-4 and TRBJ1-6; D gene unclear. This CDR3 region has 14 residues. V was pared by 0 bases and J by 5 bases, with 6 bases between. CDR1 and CDR2 from the germline V gene are SGHNT and YYREEE (reference sequence). DNA of the CDR3: TGTGCCAGCAGCTTGGATACAGATAATTCACCCCTCCACTTT. Translation: CASSLDTDNSPLHF.

This CDR3 is CASSLEVDQDGYTF. The CDR3 nucleotides read TGTGCCAGCAGCTTAGAGGTGGACCAAGATGGCTACACCTTC. The rearrangement links TRBV7-8 to TRBJ1-2, with D uncertain. Germline V gives CDR1 SGHVS, CDR2 FQNEAQ. The CDR3 covers 14 residues. Trimming took off 1 base at V and 6 bases at J, with 12 bases between the two ends.

V usage is TRBV5-1 and J usage is TRBJ2-1, with no clear D. The germline V and J ends were trimmed by 3 bases and 7 bases, with 14 bases remaining between them. The V gene's germline CDR1 is SGHRS and CDR2 YFSETQ. The CDR3 is 14 residues long. The CDR3 coding sequence is TGCGCCAGCAGCTCTACCCCCTCGGAGAATGAGCAGTTCTTC. As protein: CASSSTPSENEQFF.

This clone has a single count. A read error may account for a junction end that differs from germline. The chain is built from TRBV4-2 and TRBJ2-1, with D possibly TRBD1 on 6 matching bases. Germline-derived CDR1 and CDR2 are LGHNA and YNFKEQ. The CDR3 extends over 14 amino acids. The chain's CDR3 is CASSQGGQYNDQFF. In DNA, the CDR3 is TGTGCCAGCAGCCAAGGCGGACAGTACAATGATCAGTTCTTC.

The chain carries TRBV5-1 and TRBJ2-2; the D call may be TRBD1 or TRBD2 (5 bases each). Trimming cost V 3 bases and J 5 bases, with 14 bases left between them. Germline assignment: CDR1 SGHRS and CDR2 YFSETQ. The CDR3 runs to 15 residues. The CDR3 spells CASSSRGQGTGELFF. CDR3 bases: TGCGCCAGCAGCTCACGGGGCCAGGGAACCGGGGAGCTGTTTTTT.

This clone was detected only a few times. The chain employs TRBV7-9 and TRBJ1-1; D unclear. Germline loops: CDR1 SEHNR, CDR2 FQNEAQ (reference sequence). V was shortened by 6 bases and J by 1 base, with 9 bases between the two germline ends. CDR3 length: 13 residues. The CDR3 DNA reads as TGTGCCAGCAGTGGCCAGAGGAACACTGAAGCTTTCTTT. Residues: CASSGQRNTEAFF.

The V call is TRBV18, the J call TRBJ2-7, with 7 bases identical to TRBD1. Looked up from germline, CDR1 is KGHSH and CDR2 is LQKENI. V dropped 9 bases and J dropped 1; count of bases not matched to a gene: 6. The CDR3 has 13 amino acids. As DNA, the CDR3 is TGTGCCAGTTCTGACAGGGATTCCTACGAGCAGTACTTC. Residues: CASSDRDSYEQYF.

The chain joins TRBV6-1 to TRBJ1-1, with a weak D call TRBD1 (6 bases). Germline CDR1 and CDR2: MNHNS and SASEGT. V was clipped by 4 bases and J by 4 bases, with 19 bases between them. The CDR3 spans 16 residues. CDR3 amino acids: CASSGHLQGRSTEAFF. The CDR3 region has the DNA TGTGCCAGCAGTGGACATCTACAGGGTCGGAGCACTGAAGCTTTCTTT.

V gene TRBV3-1 (or the pseudogene TRBV3-2) combines with J gene TRBJ2-7, with D maybe TRBD2 (6 bases). Germline CDR1 LGHDT, CDR2 YNNKEL (reference sequence). Trimming pared 0 bases from V and 6 bases from J, leaving 18 bases between. This CDR3 spans 16 amino acids. CDR3 region: CASSQEWPSDSREQYF. CDR3 bases: TGTGCCAGCAGCCAAGAATGGCCTAGCGATTCACGCGAGCAGTACTTC.

The chain combines TRBV6-5 with TRBJ2-2; 7 positions match TRBD1. Trimming cost V 7 bases and J 1 base; bases outside gene matches: 6. Germline values: CDR1 MNHEY, CDR2 SVGAGI. The CDR3 runs to 15 residues. The CDR3 loop is CASTNRGGNTGELFF. DNA of the CDR3: TGTGCCAGCACTAACAGGGGCGGGAACACCGGGGAGCTGTTTTTT.